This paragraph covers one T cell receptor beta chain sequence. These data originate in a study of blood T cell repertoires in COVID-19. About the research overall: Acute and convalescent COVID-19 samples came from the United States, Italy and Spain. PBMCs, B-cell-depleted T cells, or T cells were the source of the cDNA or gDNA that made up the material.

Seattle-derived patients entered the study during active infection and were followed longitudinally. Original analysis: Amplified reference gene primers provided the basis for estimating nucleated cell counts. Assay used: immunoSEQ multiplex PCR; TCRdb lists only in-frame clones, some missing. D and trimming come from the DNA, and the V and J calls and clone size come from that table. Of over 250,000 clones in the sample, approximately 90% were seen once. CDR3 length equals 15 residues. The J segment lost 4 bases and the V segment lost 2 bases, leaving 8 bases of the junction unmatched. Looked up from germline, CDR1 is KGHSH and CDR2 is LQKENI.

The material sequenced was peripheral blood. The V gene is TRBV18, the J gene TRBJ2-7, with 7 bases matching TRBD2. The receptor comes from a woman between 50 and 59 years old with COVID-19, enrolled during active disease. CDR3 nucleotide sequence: TGTGCCAGCTCACCAAGCGGGGCTAGGGTGTACGAGCAGTACTTC. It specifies CASSPSGARVYEQYF.